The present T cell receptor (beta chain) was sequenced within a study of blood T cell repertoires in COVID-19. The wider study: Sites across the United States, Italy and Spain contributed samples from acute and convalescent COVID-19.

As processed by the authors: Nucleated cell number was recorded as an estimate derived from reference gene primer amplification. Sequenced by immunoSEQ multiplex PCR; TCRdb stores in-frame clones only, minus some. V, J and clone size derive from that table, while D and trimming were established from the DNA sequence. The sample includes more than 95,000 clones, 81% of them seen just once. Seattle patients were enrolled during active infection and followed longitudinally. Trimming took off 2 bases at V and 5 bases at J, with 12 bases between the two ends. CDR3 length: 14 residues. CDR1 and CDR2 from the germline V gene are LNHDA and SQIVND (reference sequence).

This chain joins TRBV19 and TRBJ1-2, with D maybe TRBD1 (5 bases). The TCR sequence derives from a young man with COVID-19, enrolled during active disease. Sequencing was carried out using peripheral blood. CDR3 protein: CASSIPTALYGYTF. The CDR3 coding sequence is TGTGCCAGTAGTATACCGACAGCCCTTTATGGCTACACCTTC.